The 14 T cell receptor beta chains reported below all come from one sample, sequenced in a study of response to subunit inactivated influenza vaccine. TCRdb passed the RT-PCR reads through MiXCR, listing each CDR3 protein once. The sample has over 650,000 distinct CDR3 sequences, under 20% seen once. Specimen: PBMCs from blood, collected about 5 days after vaccination. The receptor source for this set is a man aged 45 to 65 who received an inactivated influenza vaccine.

This clonotype occurred a few times. The CDR3 bases are TGTGCCAGCAGCTGGATGAGCGGCCTCTCCTACAATGAGCAGTTCTTC. Amino acids: CASSWMSGLSYNEQFF. The gene calls are TRBV7-2 and TRBJ2-1; the D gene is possibly TRBD2 (5 bases). Per the germline V gene, CDR1 is SGHTA and CDR2 is FQGNSA. The V gene lost 4 bases and the J gene lost 0 bases, with 13 bases spanning the gap. CDR3 size: 16 residues.

The chain carries TRBV10-3 and TRBJ2-3; D gene unclear. CDR3 length equals 13 residues. Trimming stripped 4 bases from V and 0 bases from J, with 5 bases between. The germline V gene has CDR1 ENHRY and CDR2 SYGVKD. This chain's CDR3 is CAISGKSTDTQYF. The CDR3 nucleotides are TGTGCCATCAGTGGGAAGAGCACAGATACGCAGTATTTT.

V is TRBV12-3 or TRBV12-4 and J is TRBJ2-4; D call uncertain. Deletions cut 11 bases from V and 2 bases from J, with 13 bases between. The CDR3 runs to 13 residues. The CDR3 region is CASKLGSKNIQYF. Here the CDR3 DNA reads TGTGCCTCCAAACTGGGGTCCAAAAACATTCAGTACTTC.

The chain links TRBV7-9 to TRBJ1-2; D perhaps matches TRBD1 (6 bases). The ends were cut back, 1 base at V and 2 bases at J, with 11 bases in the middle. CDR3 length: 15 amino acids. Germline V lookup: CDR1 SEHNR, CDR2 FQNEAQ (reference sequence). CDR3 amino acids: CASSLDAGVNYGYTF. CDR3 nucleotide sequence: TGTGCCAGCAGCTTAGATGCAGGGGTCAACTATGGCTACACCTTC. Filled out from reference TRBV7-9 and TRBJ1-2, the complete variable domain reads DTGVSQNPRHKITKRGQNVTFRCDPISEHNRLYWYRQTLGQGPEFLTYFQNEAQLEKSRLLSDRFSAERPKGSFSTLEIQRTEQGDSAMYLCASSLDAGVNYGYTFGSGTRLTVV.

V is TRBV5-6 and J is TRBJ2-1, with D tentatively TRBD2 (6 bases). Between the trimmed V and J ends, which lost 0 bases and 2 bases, there was a span of 15 bases. Germline values: CDR1 SGHDT, CDR2 YYEEEE. The CDR3 is 17 amino acids. CDR3 sequence (DNA): TGTGCCAGCAGCTTGGCCGGCAGCGGGCCACCCTACAATGAGCAGTTCTTC. This gives the protein CASSLAGSGPPYNEQFF.

The chain links TRBV5-1 to TRBJ2-2; tentatively, D is TRBD2 (6 bases). The V and J ends lost 4 bases and 2 bases respectively, with 24 bases between them. In germline, CDR1 is SGHRS, CDR2 YFSETQ. This CDR3 has 19 residues. CDR3 sequence (DNA): TGCGCCAGCAGCAACCGGAACACTAGTCGGAGGGTAAACACCGGGGAGCTGTTTTTT. It is translated as CASSNRNTSRRVNTGELFF.

This clonotype was observed a handful of times. The chain carries TRBV28 and TRBJ2-3; maybe TRBD2 (7 bases). Germline V gene lookup returns CDR1 MDHEN and CDR2 SYDVKM. The CDR3 contains 16 residues. Trimming pared 4 bases from V and 4 bases from J, leaving 18 bases between. The CDR3 coding sequence is TGTGCCAGCAGTTCCCGGGGGGCTTATGTGGCAGATACGCAGTATTTT. Translating it yields CASSSRGAYVADTQYF.

The sample holds many counts of this clonotype. This chain connects TRBV20-1 to TRBJ1-1, with D perhaps matching TRBD1 (5 bases). Germline assignment: CDR1 DFQATT and CDR2 SNEGSKA (reference sequence). The CDR3 loop spans 13 amino acids. Trimming took off 0 bases at V and 4 bases at J, with 9 bases between the two ends. The CDR3 DNA reads as TGCAGTGCTAGAGATGGGGGGACCACTGAAGCTTTCTTT. The encoded protein is CSARDGGTTEAFF.

This chain joins TRBV3-1 and TRBJ1-1, with D perhaps matching TRBD1 (6 bases). From germline, CDR1 is LGHDT and CDR2 YNNKEL (reference sequence). V lost 4 bases to trimming and J lost 4 bases, with 13 bases between them. The CDR3 is 14 residues long. CDR3 in amino acids: CASSRTGLRTEAFF. The CDR3 DNA reads TGTGCCAGCAGCCGTACAGGGTTGCGCACTGAAGCTTTCTTT.

Many counts were recorded for this clonotype. This sequence joins TRBV20-1 and TRBJ1-1; D is perhaps TRBD1 (6 bases). This CDR3 has 14 residues. Trimming took 5 bases from V and 5 from J, leaving 18 bases between them. In germline, CDR1 is DFQATT, CDR2 SNEGSKA (reference sequence). The DNA for the CDR3 is TGCAGTGCTCGGGGAACAGGGATGGGGACTGAAGCTTTCTTT. Translation: CSARGTGMGTEAFF.

This clonotype was counted ten times or more. This sequence joins TRBV11-2 and TRBJ2-1; 8 bases agree with TRBD1. The CDR3 covers 17 residues. Germline CDR1 reads SGHAT; CDR2 reads FQNNGV. Unmatched junction bases numbered 19, after V lost 3 bases and J lost 12 bases. CDR3 loop: CASSFISRQGPLQGQFF. The DNA for the CDR3 is TGTGCCAGCAGCTTTATTTCCCGACAGGGGCCTTTGCAAGGGCAGTTCTTC.

In this sample, this clonotype turned up many times. The chain employs TRBV18 and TRBJ2-7; D ambiguous. Germline V CDR1 and CDR2: KGHSH, LQKENI. The CDR3 extends over 13 amino acids. With 6 bases removed from V and 4 bases from J, the gap between germline ends came to 13 bases. The CDR3 nucleotides are TGTGCCAGCTCGTACCTCCCTTCTTACGAGCAGTACTTC. Its translation: CASSYLPSYEQYF.

The chain uses TRBV20-1 and TRBJ2-3, with 11 positions matching TRBD2. The CDR3 contains 16 residues. Germline loops: CDR1 DFQATT, CDR2 SNEGSKA (reference sequence). V dropped 5 bases and J dropped 5; count of bases not matched to a gene: 12. The CDR3 nucleotides read TGCAGTGCTCGGCGGGGGACTAGCGGTGGGGGAGATACGCAGTATTTT. The encoded protein is CSARRGTSGGGDTQYF.

This clonotype has a handful of counts. This chain connects TRBV12-3 or TRBV12-4 to TRBJ2-1; 9 bases agree with TRBD2. Trimming took 1 base from V and 6 from J; bases not matched to a gene: 4. The CDR3 loop spans 15 amino acids. The CDR3 is CASSLELAGPNEQFF. CDR3 in DNA: TGTGCCAGCAGTTTAGAACTAGCGGGCCCCAATGAGCAGTTCTTC.